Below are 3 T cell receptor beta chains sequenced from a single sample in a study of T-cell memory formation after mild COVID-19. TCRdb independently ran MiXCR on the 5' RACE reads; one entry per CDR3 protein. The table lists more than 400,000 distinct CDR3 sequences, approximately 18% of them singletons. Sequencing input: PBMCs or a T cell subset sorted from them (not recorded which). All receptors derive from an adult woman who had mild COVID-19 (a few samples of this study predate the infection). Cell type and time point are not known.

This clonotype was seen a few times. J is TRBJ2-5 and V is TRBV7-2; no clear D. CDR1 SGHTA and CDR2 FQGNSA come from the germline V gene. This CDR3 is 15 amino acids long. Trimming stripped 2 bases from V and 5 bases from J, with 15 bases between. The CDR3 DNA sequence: TGTGCCAGCAGCTTACAATTTCAACTAAGGGAGACCCAGTACTTC. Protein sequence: CASSLQFQLRETQYF.

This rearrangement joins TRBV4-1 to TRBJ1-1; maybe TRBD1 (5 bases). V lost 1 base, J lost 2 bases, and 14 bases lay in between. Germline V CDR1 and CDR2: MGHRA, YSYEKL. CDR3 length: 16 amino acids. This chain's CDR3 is CASSQGRTHSNTEAFF. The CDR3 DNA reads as TGCGCCAGCAGCCAAGGGAGGACACATTCCAACACTGAAGCTTTCTTT.

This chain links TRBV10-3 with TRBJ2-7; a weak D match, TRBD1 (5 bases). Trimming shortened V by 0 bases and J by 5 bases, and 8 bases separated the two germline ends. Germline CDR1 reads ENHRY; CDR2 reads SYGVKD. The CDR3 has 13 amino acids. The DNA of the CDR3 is TGTGCCATCAGTGAGTCGAACAGGAACGAGCAGTACTTC. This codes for CAISESNRNEQYF.